Presented here are 6 T cell receptor beta chains from one specimen sequenced in a study of glioma-infiltrating T cells after dendritic cell vaccination. Sequenced by immunoSEQ multiplex PCR; TCRdb stores in-frame clones only, minus some. This table has around 89,000 clones, approximately 90% appearing once. Sequencing used blood, obtained before dendritic cell vaccination. The origin of the receptors is a human donor with glioblastoma.

This chain uses TRBV19 with TRBJ2-7; D remains unclear. This CDR3 comprises 13 residues. CDR1 is LNHDA, CDR2 SQIVND, per germline (reference sequence). Trimming removed 5 bases at V and 9 bases at J, with 17 bases between. The CDR3 DNA reads TGTGCCAGTAGTTCCCCGGGTCTCCAGCGGCAGTACTTC. Translated, it gives CASSSPGLQRQYF.

This chain connects TRBV7-6 to TRBJ2-7; tentatively, D is TRBD2 (5 bases). The CDR3 loop spans 13 amino acids. The V end lost 3 bases, the J end lost 7 bases, and 13 bases lay between the germline ends. Looked up from germline, CDR1 is SGHVS and CDR2 is FNYEAQ. The CDR3 sequence is CASSLSGGGEQYF. The DNA for the CDR3 is TGTGCCAGCAGCTTGTCTGGAGGAGGAGAGCAGTACTTC.

The V and J genes are TRBV6-5 and TRBJ2-7, with 8 bases fitting TRBD2. V trimming: 6 bases; J trimming: 3 bases; junction bases outside the gene matches: 7. Germline lookup yields CDR1 MNHEY and CDR2 SVGAGI. The CDR3 spans 14 residues. The CDR3 region has the DNA TGTGCCAGCAGGCCCGGACTAGCAGTCTACGAGCAGTACTTC. Translated: CASRPGLAVYEQYF.

This clone was counted only a few times. This sequence joins TRBV18 and TRBJ2-2; weak D call: TRBD2 (6 bases). CDR3 length equals 15 residues. Trimming cost V 2 bases and J 4 bases, with 11 bases left between them. Germline assignment: CDR1 KGHSH and CDR2 LQKENI. The CDR3 DNA is TGTGCCAGCTCACCATCCGGGGGAGGCACCGGGGAGCTGTTTTTT. It encodes CASSPSGGGTGELFF.

The rearrangement joins TRBV6-6 to TRBJ2-3; 9 bases line up with TRBD1. CDR1 and CDR2 (germline): MNHNY, SVGAGI (reference sequence). This CDR3 spans 13 amino acids. Trimming at V came to 5 bases and at J to 4 bases, leaving 1 base not matched to a gene. CDR3 nucleotides: TGTGCCAGCAGTGGGACAGGGTCAGATACGCAGTATTTT. This codes for CASSGTGSDTQYF.

The chain carries TRBV6-5 and TRBJ1-1; the D gene is possibly TRBD1 (6 bases). Germline V lookup: CDR1 MNHEY, CDR2 SVGAGI. V was pared by 4 bases and J by 4 bases, with 16 bases between. The CDR3 has 15 amino acids. The DNA of the CDR3 is TGTGCCAGCAGTTCCTATTCCACAGGGACCACTGAAGCTTTCTTT. Amino acid sequence: CASSSYSTGTTEAFF.